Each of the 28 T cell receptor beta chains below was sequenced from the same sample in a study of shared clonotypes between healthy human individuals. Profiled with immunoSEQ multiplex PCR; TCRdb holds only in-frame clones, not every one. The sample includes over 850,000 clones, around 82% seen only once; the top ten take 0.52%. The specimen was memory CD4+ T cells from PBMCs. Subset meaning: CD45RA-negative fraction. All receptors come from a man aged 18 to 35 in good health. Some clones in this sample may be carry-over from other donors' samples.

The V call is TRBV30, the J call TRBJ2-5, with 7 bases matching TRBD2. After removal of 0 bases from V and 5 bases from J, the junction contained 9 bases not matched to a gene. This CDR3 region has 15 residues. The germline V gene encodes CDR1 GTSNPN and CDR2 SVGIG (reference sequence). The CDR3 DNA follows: TGTGCCTGGAGTGTTAGTGGCGGGAGAATTGAGACCCAGTACTTC. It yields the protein CAWSVSGGRIETQYF.

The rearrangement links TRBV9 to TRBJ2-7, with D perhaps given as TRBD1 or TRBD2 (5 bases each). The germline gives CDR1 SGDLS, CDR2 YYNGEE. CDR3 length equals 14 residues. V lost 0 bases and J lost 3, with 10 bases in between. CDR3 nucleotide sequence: TGTGCCAGCAGCGTAGGCGAGGGGAACTACGAGCAGTACTTC. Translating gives CASSVGEGNYEQYF.

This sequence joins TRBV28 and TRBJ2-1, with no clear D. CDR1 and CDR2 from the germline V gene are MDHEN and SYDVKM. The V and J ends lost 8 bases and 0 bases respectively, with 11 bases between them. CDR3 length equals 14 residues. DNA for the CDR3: TGTGCCAGCCTTCGCGCTGCCTCCTACAATGAGCAGTTCTTC. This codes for CASLRAASYNEQFF.

The CDR3 coding sequence is TGTGCCAGCAGTTATATCGGGCAGGGACACAATCAGCCCCAGCATTTT. This codes for CASSYIGQGHNQPQHF. This chain uses TRBV6-6 with TRBJ1-5; a possible D gene is TRBD1 (6 bases). The V gene's germline CDR1 is MNHNY and CDR2 SVGAGI (reference sequence). Trimming cost V 3 bases and J 3 bases, with 15 bases left between them. The CDR3 sequence is 16 residues long.

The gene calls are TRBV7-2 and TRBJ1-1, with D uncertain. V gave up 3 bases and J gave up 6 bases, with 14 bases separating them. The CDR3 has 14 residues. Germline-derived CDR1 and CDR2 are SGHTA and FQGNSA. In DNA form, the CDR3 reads TGTGCCAGCAGCTTTGGGTTAACTGGGTCTGAAGCTTTCTTT. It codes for CASSFGLTGSEAFF. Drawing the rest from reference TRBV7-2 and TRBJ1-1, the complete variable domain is GAGVSQSPSNKVTEKGKDVELRCDPISGHTALYWYRQSLGQGLEFLIYFQGNSAPDKSGLPSDRFSAERTGGSVSTLTIQRTQQEDSAVYLCASSFGLTGSEAFFGQGTRLTVV.

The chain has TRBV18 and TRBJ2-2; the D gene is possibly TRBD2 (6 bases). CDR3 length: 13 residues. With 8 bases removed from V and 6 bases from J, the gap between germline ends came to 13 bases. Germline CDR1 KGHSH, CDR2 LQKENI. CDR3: CASTPGGAGELFF. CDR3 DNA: TGTGCCAGCACCCCCGGGGGAGCCGGGGAGCTGTTTTTT.

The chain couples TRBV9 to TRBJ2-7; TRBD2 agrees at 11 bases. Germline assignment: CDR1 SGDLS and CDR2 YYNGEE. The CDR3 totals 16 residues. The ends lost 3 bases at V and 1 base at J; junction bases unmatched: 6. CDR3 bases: TGTGCCAGCAGCGCCCAACTAGCGGGAGCGTCCTACGAGCAGTACTTC. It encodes CASSAQLAGASYEQYF.

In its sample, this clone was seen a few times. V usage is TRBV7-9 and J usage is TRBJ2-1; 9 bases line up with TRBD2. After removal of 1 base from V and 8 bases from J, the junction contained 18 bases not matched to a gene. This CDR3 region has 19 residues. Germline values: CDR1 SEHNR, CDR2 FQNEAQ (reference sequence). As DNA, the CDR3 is TGTGCCAGCAGCTTAGGTTTGTTGCGGGAGGGCCTCCGGGTTCATGAGCAGTTCTTC. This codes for CASSLGLLREGLRVHEQFF.

The CDR3: CASSPDTLMEKLFF. CDR3 nucleotides: TGTGCCAGCAGTCCCGACACACTGATGGAAAAACTGTTTTTT. The rearrangement uses TRBV6-6 and TRBJ1-4; D call uncertain. The V gene's germline CDR1 is MNHNY and CDR2 SVGAGI (reference sequence). Trimming took off 5 bases at V and 8 bases at J, with 15 bases between the two ends. This CDR3 has 14 amino acids.

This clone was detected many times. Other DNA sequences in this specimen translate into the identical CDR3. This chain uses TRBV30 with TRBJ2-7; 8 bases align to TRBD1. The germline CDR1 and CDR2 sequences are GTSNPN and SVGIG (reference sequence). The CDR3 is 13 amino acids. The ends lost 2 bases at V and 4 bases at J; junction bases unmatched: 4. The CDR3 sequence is CAWSRDRPYEQYF. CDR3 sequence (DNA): TGTGCCTGGAGTAGGGACAGGCCTTACGAGCAGTACTTC.

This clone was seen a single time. The CDR3 nucleotides are TGTGCCAGCAGTGCTTCAGAGGATCAGCCCCAGCATTTT. Its protein product is CASSASEDQPQHF. V is TRBV6-1 and J is TRBJ1-5; no clear D. V was pared by 4 bases and J by 5 bases, with 9 bases between. The CDR3 loop spans 13 amino acids. Germline values: CDR1 MNHNS, CDR2 SASEGT.

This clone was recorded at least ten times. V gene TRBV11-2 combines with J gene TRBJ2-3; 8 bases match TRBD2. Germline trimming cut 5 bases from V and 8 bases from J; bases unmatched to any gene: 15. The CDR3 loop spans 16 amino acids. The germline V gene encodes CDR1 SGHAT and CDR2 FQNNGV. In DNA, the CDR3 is TGTGCCAGCAGCCCGTTACTAAGCGGGGGTGTGGGTACGCAGTATTTT. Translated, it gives CASSPLLSGGVGTQYF.

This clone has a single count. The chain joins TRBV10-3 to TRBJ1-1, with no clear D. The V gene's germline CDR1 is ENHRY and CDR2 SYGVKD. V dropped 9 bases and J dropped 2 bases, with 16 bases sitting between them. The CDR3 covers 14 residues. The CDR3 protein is CAIRPAVSNTEAFF. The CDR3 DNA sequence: TGTGCCATTAGGCCGGCGGTTTCCAACACTGAAGCTTTCTTT.

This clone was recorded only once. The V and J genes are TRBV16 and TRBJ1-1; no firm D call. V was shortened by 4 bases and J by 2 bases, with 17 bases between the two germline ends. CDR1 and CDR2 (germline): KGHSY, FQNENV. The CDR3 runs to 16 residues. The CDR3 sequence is CASSLPGAAGNTEAFF. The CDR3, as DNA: TGTGCCAGCAGCCTTCCCGGCGCGGCAGGAAACACTGAAGCTTTCTTT.

CDR3 protein: CASSKETGHFGYTF. CDR3 DNA sequence: TGTGCCAGTAGTAAGGAGACAGGGCACTTTGGCTACACCTTC. V usage is TRBV19 and J usage is TRBJ1-2; 7 bases align to TRBD1. Germline V gives CDR1 LNHDA, CDR2 SQIVND (reference sequence). Germline trimming cut 4 bases from V and 7 bases from J; bases unmatched to any gene: 9. The CDR3 is made up of 14 amino acids.

DNA of the CDR3: TGCGCCAGCAGCTTTGGGGGGGCCGGGACTGAAGCTTTCTTT. It yields the protein CASSFGGAGTEAFF. The rearrangement uses TRBV5-1 and TRBJ1-1; the D gene is possibly TRBD1 (6 bases). Germline assignment: CDR1 SGHRS and CDR2 YFSETQ. The CDR3 runs 14 residues. Trimming removed 2 bases from V and 5 bases from J, with 13 bases in between.

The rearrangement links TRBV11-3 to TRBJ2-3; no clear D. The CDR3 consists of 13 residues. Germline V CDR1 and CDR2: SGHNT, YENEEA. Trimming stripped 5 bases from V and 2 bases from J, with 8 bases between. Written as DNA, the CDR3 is TGTGCCAGCAGCCCAGGAATCACAGATACGCAGTATTTT. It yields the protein CASSPGITDTQYF.

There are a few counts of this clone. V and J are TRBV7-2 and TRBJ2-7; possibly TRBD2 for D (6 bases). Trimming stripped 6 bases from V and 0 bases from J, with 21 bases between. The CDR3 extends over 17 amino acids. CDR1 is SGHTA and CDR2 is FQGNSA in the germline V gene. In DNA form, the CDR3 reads TGTGCCAGCAGGCCGTCGTTGGGCCTAGCGTCCTCCTACGAGCAGTACTTC. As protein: CASRPSLGLASSYEQYF.

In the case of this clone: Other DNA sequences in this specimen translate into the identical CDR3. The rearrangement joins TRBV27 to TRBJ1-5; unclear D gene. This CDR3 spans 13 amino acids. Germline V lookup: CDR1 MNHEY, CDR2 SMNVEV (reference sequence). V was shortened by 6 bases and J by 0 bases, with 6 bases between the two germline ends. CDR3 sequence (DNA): TGTGCCAGCAGCCGGTATAGCAATCAGCCCCAGCATTTT. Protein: CASSRYSNQPQHF.

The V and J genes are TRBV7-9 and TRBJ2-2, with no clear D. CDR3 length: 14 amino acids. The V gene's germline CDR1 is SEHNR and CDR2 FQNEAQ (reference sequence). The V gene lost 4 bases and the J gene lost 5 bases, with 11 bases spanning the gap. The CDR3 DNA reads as TGTGCCAGCAGCTCACTCTTCAGAACCGGGGAGCTGTTTTTT. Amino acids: CASSSLFRTGELFF.

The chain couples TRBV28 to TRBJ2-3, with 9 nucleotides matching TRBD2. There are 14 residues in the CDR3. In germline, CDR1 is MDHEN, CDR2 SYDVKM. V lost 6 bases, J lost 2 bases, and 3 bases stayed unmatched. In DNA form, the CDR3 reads TGTGCCAGCAGACTAGCGGGCTTCACAGATACGCAGTATTTT. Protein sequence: CASRLAGFTDTQYF.

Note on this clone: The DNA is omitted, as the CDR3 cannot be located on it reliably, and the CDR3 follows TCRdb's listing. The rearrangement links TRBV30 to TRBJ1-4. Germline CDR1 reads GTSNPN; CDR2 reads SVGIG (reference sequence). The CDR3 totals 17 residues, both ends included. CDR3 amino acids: CAWGSVLGGRTNEKLFF.

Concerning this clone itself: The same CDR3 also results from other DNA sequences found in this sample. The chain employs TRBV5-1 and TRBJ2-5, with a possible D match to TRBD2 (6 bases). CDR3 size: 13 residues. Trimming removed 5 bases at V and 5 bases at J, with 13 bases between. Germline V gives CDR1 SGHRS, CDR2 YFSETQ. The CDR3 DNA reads TGCGCCAGCAGTTCGGGGGTTGGGGAGACCCAGTACTTC. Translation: CASSSGVGETQYF.

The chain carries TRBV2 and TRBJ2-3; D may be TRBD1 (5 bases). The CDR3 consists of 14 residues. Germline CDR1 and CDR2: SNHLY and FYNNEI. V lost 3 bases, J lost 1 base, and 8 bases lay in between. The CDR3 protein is CASSDRAGTDTQYF. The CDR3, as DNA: TGTGCCAGCAGTGACAGGGCGGGCACAGATACGCAGTATTTT. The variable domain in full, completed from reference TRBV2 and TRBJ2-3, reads EPEVTQTPSHQVTQMGQEVILRCVPISNHLYFYWYRQILGQKVEFLVSFYNNEISEKSEIFDDQFSVERPDGSNFTLKIRSTKLEDSAMYFCASSDRAGTDTQYFGPGTRLTVL.

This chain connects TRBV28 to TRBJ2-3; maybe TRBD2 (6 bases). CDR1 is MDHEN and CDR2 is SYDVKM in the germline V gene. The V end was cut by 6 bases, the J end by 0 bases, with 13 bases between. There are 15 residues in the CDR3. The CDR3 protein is CASSPLAASTDTQYF. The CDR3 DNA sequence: TGTGCCAGCAGCCCCTTAGCGGCTAGCACAGATACGCAGTATTTT.

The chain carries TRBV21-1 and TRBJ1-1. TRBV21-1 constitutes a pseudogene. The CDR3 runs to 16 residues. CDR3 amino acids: CASSMVEGFLNTEAFF. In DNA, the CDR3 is TGTGCCAGCAGCATGGTAGAGGGGTTTTTGAACACTGAAGCTTTCTTT.

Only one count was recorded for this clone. CDR3 coding DNA: TGTGCCAGCAGCCGGGTATTGGCGGGAGGGGTCTACGAGCAGTACTTC. Translation gives CASSRVLAGGVYEQYF. The genes are TRBV4-2 and TRBJ2-7, with TRBD2 matching over 9 bases. The CDR3 covers 16 residues. V shed 4 bases, J shed 3 bases, and the junction held 10 bases outside the gene matches. Germline loops: CDR1 LGHNA, CDR2 YNFKEQ.

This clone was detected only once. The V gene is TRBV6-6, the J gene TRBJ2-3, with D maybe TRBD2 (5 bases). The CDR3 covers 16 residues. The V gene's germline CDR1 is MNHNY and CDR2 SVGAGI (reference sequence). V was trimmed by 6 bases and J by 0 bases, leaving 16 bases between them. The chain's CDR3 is CASSSTRRTSTDTQYF. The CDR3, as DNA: TGTGCCAGCAGCTCCACTAGGCGGACTAGCACAGATACGCAGTATTTT.